This T cell receptor beta chain originates from a study of cytomegalovirus exposure and HLA in healthy donors. Study-wide results and limits: Versus the approximately 700-donor mean, an Asian-associated ancestry cluster reportedly showed fewer N-insertions in a later analysis. Upon later analysis, HLA-associated TCR beta chains proved more clonally expanded than other, equally common chains.

There are a few counts of this clone. The target antigen is unknown. Use of 60 Vbeta and 13 Jbeta primers characterized the PCR. Here immunoSEQ multiplex PCR was the method, and the copy in TCRdb shows in-frame clones only, minus some. The sample carries about 110,000 clones, about 80% recorded once. The V gene's germline CDR1 is SGHNT and CDR2 YENEEA. V lost 1 base and J 6 bases, leaving 15 bases between the germline ends. This CDR3 has 16 residues. Sample: PBMCs. The receptor was derived from a man in his forties in good health and CMV-seropositive. The V call is TRBV11-3, the J call TRBJ2-2, with a weak D call TRBD2 (5 bases). The CDR3 nucleotides read TGTGCCAGCAGCTTAGGGGTGACTAATCAGCCCGGGGAGCTGTTTTTT. Residues: CASSLGVTNQPGELFF.